The clone carrying this T cell receptor beta chain was observed a few times. Its specificity is not known. This sample was taken from a study of post-analysis software for immune sequencing data. The ends lost 6 bases at V and 4 bases at J; junction bases unmatched: 9. CDR3 length: 16 amino acids. Notes on the study in general: A few TRBV segments, TRBV5-6, TRBV5-1 and TRBV20-1 among them, were found more frequent in patients than controls.

TCR beta cDNA libraries had unique molecular identifiers. TCRdb re-called the PCR reads with MiXCR, one entry per CDR3 protein. Here the sample spans 500,000 to 600,000 distinct CDR3 sequences, roughly 46% being singletons. What was sequenced was blood. The TCR sequence derives from a girl between 10 and 17 years old with multiple sclerosis. The chain carries TRBV12-3 or TRBV12-4 and TRBJ2-1; 10 bases fit TRBD2. The CDR3 region is CASRNYLAGVYNEQFF. The CDR3 region has the DNA TGTGCCAGCAGAAATTATCTAGCGGGAGTTTACAATGAGCAGTTCTTC.